This T cell receptor beta chain is drawn from a study of blood T cell repertoires in COVID-19. Overall study context: PBMCs, B-cell-depleted T cells, or T cells provided the cDNA or gDNA that made up the material.

Trimming took 4 bases from V and 12 from J; bases not matched to a gene: 14. Germline V gives CDR1 LNHDA, CDR2 SQIVND (reference sequence). There are 16 residues in the CDR3. TCRdb's table, derived via immunoSEQ multiplex PCR, lists solely in-frame clones and lacks some. The sample contains approximately 140,000 clones, over 75% of which appear only once. This clone was observed a few times. This receptor was taken from a human donor in a cohort sampled during active COVID-19. Sequencing used peripheral blood. V is TRBV19 and J is TRBJ1-4; TRBD1 aligns across 10 bases. This CDR3 is CASSRLPGQGTSELFF. The DNA of the CDR3 is TGTGCCAGTAGTAGATTACCGGGACAGGGGACGAGTGAACTGTTTTTT.